Detailed here is one T cell receptor (beta chain). In the study's own analysis: Estimation of nucleated cell counts relied on the amplification of reference gene primers. The repertoire was sequenced with immunoSEQ multiplex PCR; TCRdb's copy has only in-frame clones and lacks some. V, J and clone size are those of that table, while D and trimming were read from the DNA. Of some 120,000 clones listed, 70% to 90% are singletons. The source of the sample is a study of blood T cell repertoires in COVID-19. Across the whole study: COVID-19 samples collected from the United States, Italy and Spain covered acute and convalescent phases. PBMCs, B-cell-depleted T cells, or T cells provided the cDNA or gDNA that made up the material.

The CDR3 is 16 amino acids. The V and J ends lost 0 bases and 1 base, in that order; junction bases with no gene match: 4. The germline CDR1 and CDR2 sequences are SGDLS and YYNGEE. Sequencing was done on a sample of peripheral blood. This chain uses TRBV9 with TRBJ2-5; 9 bases fit TRBD1. This TCR derives from a man aged 50-60 years with acute or convalescent COVID-19. The CDR3 loop is CASSVAGTGTQETQYF. The CDR3 nucleotides are TGTGCCAGCAGCGTAGCCGGGACAGGGACCCAAGAGACCCAGTACTTC.